The rows below give T cell receptor beta chains drawn from one sample of a study of OX40 agonist ivuxolimab in advanced cancers. The repertoire was sequenced with immunoSEQ multiplex PCR; TCRdb's copy has only in-frame clones and lacks some. Of 55,000 to 70,000 clones listed, about 84% are singletons. The starting material was CD4+ or CD8+ T cells sorted from blood, obtained in a trial of the OX40 agonist ivuxolimab. The receptor set was obtained from an adult with an advanced solid tumor such as melanoma, head and neck, liver or kidney cancer. Both conserved end residues are part of each CDR3. The D gene is left open where the match is weak. The size entry is marked missing in some rows and otherwise reads once, few, many or a size class.

V gene	J gene	clone size	D gene	CDR3 protein	CDR3 DNA
TRBV27	TRBJ1-6	-	-	CASTPWGDNSPLHF	TGTGCCAGCACCCCTTGGGGGGATAATTCACCCCTCCACTTT
TRBV7-9	TRBJ1-6	-	-	CASSLVGDSPLHF	TGTGCCAGCAGCTTAGTAGGGGATTCACCCCTCCACTTT
TRBV5-6	TRBJ1-2	-	-	CASSFGTNYGYTF	TGTGCCAGCAGCTTCGGGACGAACTATGGCTACACCTTC
TRBV7-9	TRBJ2-1	-	-	CASNPGGYEAYNEQFF	TGTGCCAGCAACCCAGGGGGGTACGAGGCCTACAATGAGCAGTTCTTC
TRBV2	TRBJ1-6	-	-	CASSARAGSNSPLHF	TGTGCCAGCAGTGCCCGGGCAGGGAGTAATTCACCCCTCCACTTT
TRBV5-1	TRBJ2-5	-	TRBD2	CASSPRGSRKETQYF	TGCGCCAGCAGTCCGCGGGGGAGCAGAAAAGAGACCCAGTACTTC
TRBV2	TRBJ1-1	once	-	CASSSLWKNTEAFF	TGTGCCAGCAGCAGTTTATGGAAGAACACTGAAGCTTTCTTT
TRBV27	TRBJ2-5	-	TRBD1	CASRLEGARETQYF	TGTGCCAGCAGGCTAGAGGGGGCAAGAGAGACCCAGTACTTC
TRBV9	TRBJ2-3	-	-	CASSVVPVNTDTQYF	TGTGCCAGCAGCGTAGTTCCAGTAAACACAGATACGCAGTATTTT
TRBV5-6	TRBJ2-7	-	-	CASSLKPGWEQYF	TGTGCCAGCAGCTTGAAGCCAGGGTGGGAGCAGTACTTC
TRBV9	TRBJ2-3	-	-	CASSVEAGRTDTQYF	TGTGCCAGCAGCGTAGAAGCGGGTCGCACAGATACGCAGTATTTT
TRBV19	TRBJ1-6	few	TRBD1	CASSILGQGASPLHF	TGTGCCAGTAGTATTTTGGGACAGGGGGCTTCACCCCTCCACTTT
TRBV5-1	TRBJ2-7	-	TRBD2	CASSPPVLAGPSYDQYF	TGCGCCAGCAGCCCCCCGGTACTAGCGGGGCCCTCCTACGACCAGTACTTC
TRBV7-2	TRBJ2-2	-	TRBD1	CASSLERDRGRTGELFF	TGTGCCAGCAGCTTAGAGCGGGACAGGGGGCGGACCGGGGAGCTGTTTTTT
TRBV10-3	TRBJ1-2	-	-	CAISESFGGYTF	TGTGCCATCAGTGAGTCCTTTGGGGGCTACACCTTC
TRBV7-7	TRBJ2-7	-	TRBD2	CASSLAAGGDYEQYF	TGTGCTAGCAGCTTAGCGGCGGGAGGAGATTACGAGCAGTACTTC
TRBV11-3	TRBJ2-1	-	-	CASSPRASRNEQFF	TGTGCCAGCAGCCCAAGGGCTAGCCGCAATGAGCAGTTCTTC
TRBV27	TRBJ1-4	-	TRBD1	CASSPPDRANEKLFF	TGTGCCAGCAGTCCCCCGGACAGGGCTAATGAAAAACTGTTTTTT
TRBV5-1	TRBJ1-4	-	TRBD1	CASKQGGANEKLFF	TGCGCCAGCAAACAGGGGGGAGCTAATGAAAAACTGTTTTTT
TRBV19	TRBJ2-3	once	TRBD2	CASSIMAGGTDTQYF	TGTGCCAGTAGTATCATGGCGGGGGGAACAGATACGCAGTATTTT
TRBV2	TRBJ1-2	many	-	CASSEATTARGYTF	TGTGCCAGCAGTGAAGCGACCACAGCCAGAGGCTACACCTTC
TRBV7-8	TRBJ1-1	once	-	CASSPPGVRTEAFF	TGTGCCAGCAGCCCCCCAGGGGTGAGGACTGAAGCTTTCTTT
TRBV19	TRBJ2-7	-	-	CASSIAGRPVIYEQYF	TGTGCCAGTAGTATAGCAGGTCGGCCGGTAATCTACGAGCAGTACTTC
TRBV2	TRBJ1-2	-	-	CASTAGPDYGYTF	TGTGCCAGCACGGCAGGGCCGGACTATGGCTACACCTTC
TRBV5-6	TRBJ1-6	-	-	CASSLSPGANSPLHF	TGTGCCAGCAGCTTGAGTCCAGGGGCGAATTCACCCCTCCACTTT
TRBV18	TRBJ1-1	-	-	CASSPDGRTEAFF	TGTGCCAGCTCACCTGACGGGAGAACTGAAGCTTTCTTT
TRBV9	TRBJ1-2	-	-	CASSVAGRAISGYTF	TGTGCCAGCAGCGTAGCGGGCAGAGCCATCTCTGGCTACACCTTC
TRBV7-7	TRBJ2-7	-	-	CASSLDWNGEQYF	TGTGCCAGCAGCTTGGACTGGAACGGGGAGCAGTACTTC
TRBV5-4	TRBJ1-6	-	-	CASSAGTQNSPLHF	TGTGCCAGCAGCGCCGGGACACAGAATTCACCCCTCCACTTT
TRBV5-1	TRBJ2-5	-	TRBD1	CASSLGGQNQETQYF	TGCGCCAGCAGCTTGGGGGGACAGAACCAAGAGACCCAGTACTTC
TRBV4-3	TRBJ2-1	-	TRBD1	CASSQETGAYNEQFF	TGCGCCAGCAGCCAAGAAACAGGGGCCTACAATGAGCAGTTCTTC
TRBV27	TRBJ1-5	few	-	CASSRKYRGPANQPQHF	TGTGCCAGCAGCCGAAAATATCGCGGGCCCGCCAATCAGCCCCAGCATTTT
TRBV5-4	TRBJ1-2	-	TRBD1	CASSTGQGANYGYTF	TGTGCCAGCAGTACAGGACAGGGAGCTAACTATGGCTACACCTTC
TRBV5-1	TRBJ2-1	-	-	CASSLTTVWNEQFF	TGCGCCAGCAGCTTGACGACTGTCTGGAATGAGCAGTTCTTC
TRBV18	TRBJ1-5	-	-	CASSWGSNQPQHF	TGTGCCAGCTCGTGGGGAAGCAATCAGCCCCAGCATTTT
TRBV7-2	TRBJ2-2	-	-	CASSLSVHTNTGELFF	TGTGCCAGCAGCCTTAGTGTACATACGAACACCGGGGAGCTGTTTTTT
TRBV29-1	TRBJ2-7	-	-	CSGGTGYYEQYF	TGCAGCGGGGGGACGGGTTACTACGAGCAGTACTTC
TRBV7-9	TRBJ2-1	-	-	CASSLTQGYEQFF	TGTGCCAGCAGCTTAACACAGGGTTATGAGCAGTTCTTC
TRBV4-3	TRBJ1-5	-	-	CASSQGRVNQPQHF	TGCGCCAGCAGCCAAGGACGGGTCAATCAGCCCCAGCATTTT
TRBV7-9	TRBJ2-3	-	-	CASSLEGRGAADTQYF	TGTGCCAGCAGCTTAGAGGGCAGGGGCGCAGCAGATACGCAGTATTTT
TRBV7-8	TRBJ2-1	-	TRBD1	CASSDTRQGFNEQFF	TGTGCCAGCAGCGATACCCGACAGGGCTTCAATGAGCAGTTCTTC
TRBV5-4	TRBJ1-3	-	TRBD1	CASSSGTGGFGNTIYF	TGTGCCAGCAGTTCCGGGACAGGGGGCTTCGGAAACACCATATATTTT
TRBV5-1	TRBJ1-4	-	TRBD1	CASSGLTGGTEKLFF	TGCGCCAGCAGCGGGTTGACAGGGGGTACGGAAAAACTGTTTTTT
TRBV5-1	TRBJ1-3	-	-	CASSLGAFTSGNTIYF	TGCGCCAGCAGCTTGGGGGCCTTCACGAGCGGAAACACCATATATTTT
TRBV28	TRBJ1-5	-	-	CASTARGHNQPQHF	TGTGCCAGCACCGCTAGGGGCCACAATCAGCCCCAGCATTTT
TRBV7-6	TRBJ1-3	-	-	CASSLAAPFSGNTIYF	TGTGCCAGCAGCTTAGCTGCACCATTCTCTGGAAACACCATATATTTT
TRBV7-9	TRBJ2-2	medium-sized	-	CASSLRGHTPNTGELFF	TGTGCCAGCAGCTTACGCGGACACACCCCGAACACCGGGGAGCTGTTTTTT
TRBV6-4	TRBJ2-1	-	TRBD2	CASSDSTSGRGRNEQFF	TGTGCCAGCAGTGACTCGACTAGCGGGAGGGGTAGGAATGAGCAGTTCTTC
TRBV25-1	TRBJ1-2	-	TRBD1	CASSDPRTGRNYGYTF	TGTGCCAGCAGTGATCCCCGGACAGGGCGAAACTATGGCTACACCTTC
TRBV11-3	TRBJ1-1	few	-	CASSREPGSTEAFF	TGTGCCAGCAGCCGCGAGCCGGGGAGCACTGAAGCTTTCTTT
TRBV5-1	TRBJ2-7	-	-	CASSPSGFVTSNYEQYF	TGCGCCAGCAGCCCGAGCGGATTTGTCACCTCTAACTACGAGCAGTACTTC
TRBV5-5	TRBJ2-5	-	-	CASSLGWETQYF	TGTGCCAGCAGCTTGGGATGGGAGACCCAGTACTTC
TRBV27	TRBJ2-7	-	-	CASRKQGLAYEQYF	TGTGCCAGCCGCAAACAGGGATTGGCCTACGAGCAGTACTTC
TRBV27	TRBJ2-5	-	-	CASRHTGRQETQYF	TGTGCCAGCAGACACACAGGGCGGCAAGAGACCCAGTACTTC
TRBV27	TRBJ2-5	-	TRBD2	CASTGSGTKKGETQYF	TGTGCCAGCACCGGGTCCGGGACTAAAAAGGGGGAGACCCAGTACTTC
TRBV6-1	TRBJ1-5	-	-	CASSPGQPQHF	TGTGCCAGCAGTCCCGGTCAGCCCCAGCATTTT
TRBV19	TRBJ1-5	-	TRBD1	CASSTPGQGGNQPQHF	TGTGCCAGTAGTACTCCGGGACAGGGGGGCAATCAGCCCCAGCATTTT
TRBV7-2	TRBJ1-5	-	-	CASSLVHARGNQPQHF	TGTGCCAGCAGCTTAGTTCATGCCAGGGGAAATCAGCCCCAGCATTTT
TRBV11-2	TRBJ2-1	-	TRBD1	CASSTVQGASSYNEQFF	TGTGCCAGCAGCACAGTACAGGGGGCGAGCTCCTACAATGAGCAGTTCTTC
TRBV13	TRBJ2-7	-	TRBD2	CASSPSGRAYEQYF	TGTGCCAGCAGCCCTAGCGGGAGGGCCTACGAGCAGTACTTC